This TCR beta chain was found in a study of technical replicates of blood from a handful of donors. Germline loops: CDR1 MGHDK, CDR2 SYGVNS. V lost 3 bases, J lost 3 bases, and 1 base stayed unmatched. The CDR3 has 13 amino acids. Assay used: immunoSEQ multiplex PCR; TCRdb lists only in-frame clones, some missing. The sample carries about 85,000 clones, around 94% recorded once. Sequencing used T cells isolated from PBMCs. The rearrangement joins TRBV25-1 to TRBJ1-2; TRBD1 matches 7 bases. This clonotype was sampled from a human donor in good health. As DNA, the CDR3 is TGTGCCAGCAGTGATCAGGGGGACTATGGCTACACCTTC. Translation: CASSDQGDYGYTF.